One and the same sample provided the 21 T cell receptor beta chains below, sequenced in a study of post-analysis software for immune sequencing data. Study findings and constraints: Elevated frequency relative to controls characterized 4 or 5 TRBV segments in patients, TRBV5-6, TRBV5-1 and TRBV20-1 among them.

What these receptors recognize is not known. Each TCR beta cDNA library carried unique molecular identifiers. TCRdb re-analysed the PCR reads in MiXCR, keeping a single row per CDR3 protein. The sample lists 750,000 to 950,000 distinct CDR3 sequences; 53% were seen once. Sequenced: blood. The receptor source for this set is a girl between 5 and 17 years old with multiple sclerosis.

This clonotype occurred many times. V usage is TRBV29-1 and J usage is TRBJ2-7; D remains ambiguous. V lost 4 bases, J lost 0 bases, and 7 bases lay in between. The V gene's germline CDR1 is SQVTM and CDR2 ANQGSEA. The CDR3 is 12 amino acids. CDR3 in amino acids: CSVGVTSYEQYF. In DNA, the CDR3 is TGCAGCGTTGGGGTCACCTCCTACGAGCAGTACTTC.

The chain couples TRBV7-9 to TRBJ2-5; 7 positions match TRBD2. Unmatched junction bases numbered 7, after V lost 8 bases and J lost 4 bases. The CDR3 is 13 amino acids. Germline CDR1 reads SEHNR; CDR2 reads FQNEAQ (reference sequence). The CDR3 sequence: CASGLAVIETQYF. As DNA, the CDR3 is TGTGCCAGCGGGCTAGCGGTCATAGAGACCCAGTACTTC.

The rearrangement links TRBV6-2 or TRBV6-3 to TRBJ2-4; D uncertain. The germline V and J ends were trimmed by 6 bases and 0 bases, with 24 bases remaining between them. Looked up from germline, CDR1 is MNHEY and CDR2 is SVGEGT. The CDR3 covers 19 residues. The CDR3 is CASSSLHSLVLLAKNIQYF. The CDR3 DNA follows: TGTGCCAGCAGCTCTTTACACAGTCTAGTCCTCCTAGCCAAAAACATTCAGTACTTC.

This clonotype occurred a few times. The chain carries TRBV6-1 and TRBJ2-5, with D possibly TRBD1 on 5 matching bases. Germline lookup yields CDR1 MNHNS and CDR2 SASEGT. The CDR3 sequence is 13 residues long. V was trimmed by 6 bases and J by 2 bases, leaving 10 bases between them. CDR3 DNA: TGTGCCAGCAGCCGACAGTCTCAAGAGACCCAGTACTTC. Translated: CASSRQSQETQYF.

The chain has TRBV25-1 and TRBJ2-7; D might be TRBD1 or TRBD2, each matching 5 bases. The V gene's germline CDR1 is MGHDK and CDR2 SYGVNS. V was clipped by 4 bases and J by 2 bases, with 15 bases between them. The CDR3 has 15 residues. The CDR3 nucleotides are TGTGCCAGCAGTGTAGGGCAGGGAGCAACCTACGAGCAGTACTTC. The encoded protein is CASSVGQGATYEQYF.

This clonotype has more than one count but fewer than ten. The rearrangement links TRBV5-1 to TRBJ1-2; TRBD1 matches at 8 bases. CDR3 length: 15 amino acids. Germline V lookup: CDR1 SGHRS, CDR2 YFSETQ. Trimming removed 4 bases from V and 0 bases from J; junction bases left unmatched: 5. The CDR3 DNA reads TGCGCCAGCAGCCTGACAGGGGACGCTAACTATGGCTACACCTTC. It encodes CASSLTGDANYGYTF.

Note on this clonotype: Sequence at one end of the junction differs from germline and may be a read error. The V gene is TRBV7-2, the J gene TRBJ1-2, with D possibly being TRBD1 (5 bases). CDR3 length: 13 residues. Germline V gene sequence: CDR1 SGHTA, CDR2 FQGNSA. This CDR3 reads CAGSLEEGMGYTF. CDR3 nucleotides: TGTGCCGGCAGCTTAGAGGAGGGGATGGGCTACACCTTC. Together with reference TRBV7-2 and TRBJ1-2, the CDR3 gives the full variable domain: GAGVSQSPSNKVTEKGKDVELRCDPISGHTALYWYRQSLGQGLEFLIYFQGNSAPDKSGLPSDRFSAERTGGSVSTLTIQRTQQEDSAVYLCAGSLEEGMGYTFGSGTRLTVV.

This clonotype was detected only a few times. The genes are TRBV4-1 and TRBJ2-7, with D possibly matching TRBD2 (6 bases). V gave up 2 bases and J gave up 4 bases, with 15 bases separating them. Per germline, CDR1 MGHRA and CDR2 YSYEKL. The CDR3 is made up of 15 amino acids. The CDR3 loop reads CASSQPTSGRYEQYF. CDR3 in DNA: TGCGCCAGCAGCCAACCGACTAGTGGGAGATACGAGCAGTACTTC.

The J gene is TRBJ2-5, the V gene TRBV5-5; D is ambiguous. The CDR3 loop spans 14 amino acids. Germline values: CDR1 SGHKS, CDR2 YYEKEE (reference sequence). V dropped 4 bases and J dropped 5 bases, with 15 bases sitting between them. CDR3 nucleotides: TGTGCCAGCAGCAGGGCTTCGGGTATGGAGACCCAGTACTTC. Protein sequence: CASSRASGMETQYF.

CDR3 in DNA: TGTGCCAGCAGTTATAGCAGGACAGGGGTCTACGAGCAGTACTTC. This translates into CASSYSRTGVYEQYF. The V gene is TRBV6-2 or TRBV6-3, the J gene TRBJ2-7, with 9 bases fitting TRBD1. This CDR3 is 15 amino acids long. The ends lost 3 bases at V and 3 bases at J; junction bases unmatched: 6. Germline CDR1 is MNHEY and CDR2 is SVGEGT.

The chain couples TRBV12-3 or TRBV12-4 to TRBJ1-4; the D gene is possibly TRBD1 (5 bases). The CDR3 is 17 residues long. Trimming pared 2 bases from V and 1 base from J, leaving 14 bases between. The CDR3 loop is CASSLMWGVGTNEKLFF. For the CDR3, the DNA is TGTGCCAGCAGTTTAATGTGGGGCGTTGGAACTAATGAAAAACTGTTTTTT.

The chain joins TRBV11-1 to TRBJ2-5, with TRBD1 as a possible D gene (6 bases). This CDR3 has 16 residues. Germline V CDR1 and CDR2: SGHAT, FQDESV (reference sequence). Trimming cost V 3 bases and J 3 bases, with 17 bases left between them. The DNA of the CDR3 is TGTGCCAGCAGCTTGGATGAGGGGGACCTCGAAGAGACCCAGTACTTC. Amino acids: CASSLDEGDLEETQYF.

V is TRBV29-1 and J is TRBJ2-3, with D possibly being TRBD1 (6 bases). CDR1 and CDR2 from the germline V gene are SQVTM and ANQGSEA. The CDR3 has 13 amino acids. The germline V and J ends were trimmed by 3 bases and 10 bases, with 17 bases remaining between them. CDR3 in amino acids: CSVESQTGIAQYF. In nucleotides, the CDR3 is TGCAGCGTTGAGTCTCAAACAGGGATCGCGCAGTATTTT.

This chain connects TRBV20-1 to TRBJ2-7, with D unresolved. V was pared by 5 bases and J by 0 bases, with 11 bases between. Germline CDR1 and CDR2: DFQATT and SNEGSKA (reference sequence). The CDR3 runs to 13 residues. The CDR3 nucleotides are TGCAGTGCTTACGGAGCCCACTCCTACGAGCAGTACTTC. It translates to CSAYGAHSYEQYF.

The chain uses TRBV7-6 and TRBJ2-7; unclear D gene. V was clipped by 1 base and J by 0 bases, with 7 bases between them. Looked up from germline, CDR1 is SGHVS and CDR2 is FNYEAQ. This CDR3 has 14 amino acids. CDR3: CASSLVGYSYEQYF. CDR3 DNA sequence: TGTGCCAGCAGCTTAGTAGGGTACTCCTACGAGCAGTACTTC. The whole variable domain, remainder taken from reference TRBV7-6 and TRBJ2-7, is GAGVSQSPRYKVTKRGQDVALRCDPISGHVSLYWYRQALGQGPEFLTYFNYEAQQDKSGLPNDRFSAERPEGSISTLTIQRTEQRDSAMYRCASSLVGYSYEQYFGPGTRLTVT.

The genes are TRBV29-1 and TRBJ2-7, with 10 bases fitting TRBD1. The CDR3 is 16 residues long. Germline-derived CDR1 and CDR2 are SQVTM and ANQGSEA. Trimming took 7 bases from V and 0 from J; bases not matched to a gene: 12. DNA for the CDR3: TGCAGCGCCCTCCCCAAAGACAGGGGGCCCTCCTACGAGCAGTACTTC. Translated: CSALPKDRGPSYEQYF.

The genes are TRBV29-1 and TRBJ2-2, with D maybe TRBD1 (5 bases). Germline loops: CDR1 SQVTM, CDR2 ANQGSEA. The CDR3 is made up of 13 amino acids. V gave up 4 bases and J gave up 6 bases, with 12 bases separating them. CDR3 protein: CSVARAHPGELFF. CDR3 nucleotides: TGCAGCGTTGCCAGGGCGCATCCCGGGGAGCTGTTTTTT.

This clonotype came up a few times. Relative to the germline gene, one junction end is altered; a read error may explain this. The chain's CDR3 is CAGSALGYGYTF. In nucleotides, the CDR3 is TGTGCCGGCAGCGCACTTGGATATGGCTACACCTTC. The gene calls are TRBV3-1 and TRBJ1-2; D is ambiguous. The V gene's germline CDR1 is LGHDT and CDR2 YNNKEL (reference sequence). The CDR3 loop spans 12 amino acids.

This clonotype was detected a few times. This rearrangement joins TRBV7-3 to TRBJ2-7; 9 bases agree with TRBD2. The germline V gene encodes CDR1 SGHTA and CDR2 FQGTGA. This CDR3 has 17 residues. Trimming took 3 bases from V and 2 from J; bases not matched to a gene: 11. This CDR3 is CASSLERLAGVAYEQYF. The CDR3 region has the DNA TGTGCCAGCAGCTTGGAGAGATTAGCGGGAGTGGCCTACGAGCAGTACTTC.

With respect to this clonotype: One end of the junction does not line up with germline, which may come from a read error. The chain uses TRBV7-7 and TRBJ1-1, with D hard to call. This CDR3 is 13 amino acids long. Per germline, CDR1 SSHAT and CDR2 FNYEAQ (reference sequence). The DNA of the CDR3 is TGTGCTAGCAGCAAAAACCGGGACACTGAAGCTTTCTTT. Protein product: CASSKNRDTEAFF.

This clonotype occurred a few times. The V and J genes are TRBV28 and TRBJ1-5; D is uncertain. Trimming took off 3 bases at V and 8 bases at J, with 14 bases between the two ends. CDR3 size: 14 residues. Per the germline V gene, CDR1 is MDHEN and CDR2 is SYDVKM. The CDR3 DNA is TGTGCCAGCAGTTTTGTAAGATGGATCAAGCCCCAGCATTTT. Protein product: CASSFVRWIKPQHF. Full variable domain (missing parts from reference TRBV28 and TRBJ1-5): DVKVTQSSRYLVKRTGEKVFLECVQDMDHENMFWYRQDPGLGLRLIYFSYDVKMKEKGDIPEGYSVSREKKERFSLILESASTNQTSMYLCASSFVRWIKPQHFGDGTRLSIL.